The rows below give T cell receptor beta chains drawn from one sample of a study of T-cell memory formation after mild COVID-19. TCRdb called the 5' RACE reads again in MiXCR, with one record for every CDR3 protein. The profile shows a few hundred thousand distinct CDR3 sequences, about 22% of them singletons. Sequencing used PBMCs or a T cell subset sorted from them (not recorded which). The receptors originated from an adult woman who had mild COVID-19 (a few samples of this study predate the infection). Cell type and time point are not known. The CDR3 runs from the conserved cysteine through the conserved F or W. The D gene is left open where the match is weak. The listing skips clone size in some rows; elsewhere it reads once, few, many or a size class.

j_gene	v_gene	abundance	d_gene	CDR3aa	CDR3nt
TRBJ2-3	TRBV7-2	-	-	CASSNQAEVAKQYF	TGTGCCAGCAGCAACCAGGCAGAGGTTGCGAAGCAGTATTTT
TRBJ2-1	TRBV2	-	-	CASSEYAGGYNEQFF	TGTGCCAGCAGTGAATACGCCGGGGGCTACAATGAGCAGTTCTTC
TRBJ2-5	TRBV5-1	-	-	CASSLEGGAPSRETQYF	TGCGCCAGCAGCTTGGAAGGAGGGGCACCCTCGCGCGAGACCCAGTACTTC
TRBJ1-1	TRBV7-3	few	-	CASSFGRVFF	TGTGCCAGCAGCTTCGGGAGGGTTTTCTTT
TRBJ2-3	TRBV5-1	-	-	CASSSQGRVGPTDTQYF	TGCGCCAGCAGCTCACAGGGACGGGTCGGCCCCACAGATACGCAGTATTTT
TRBJ2-2	TRBV12-3/TRBV12-4	once	-	CASSLWLWLGELFF	TGTGCCAGCAGTTTATGGCTCTGGCTCGGGGAGCTGTTTTTT
TRBJ2-5	TRBV7-2	-	-	CASSLAIGLETQYF	TGTGCCAGCAGCTTAGCGATAGGACTCGAGACCCAGTACTTC
TRBJ2-6	TRBV5-1	few	-	CASSLGGTSGANVLTF	TGCGCCAGCAGCTTGGGGGGAACCTCTGGGGCCAACGTCCTGACTTTC
TRBJ1-2	TRBV5-1	few	-	CASSRIGPGYGYTF	TGCGCCAGCAGCCGGATTGGACCAGGCTATGGCTACACCTTC
TRBJ1-1	TRBV7-8	many	-	CASSLGINTEAFF	TGTGCCAGCAGCTTAGGGATCAACACTGAAGCTTTCTTT
TRBJ1-5	TRBV3-1	few	-	CASSPLKGGNQPQHF	TGTGCCAGCAGCCCACTTAAAGGCGGCAATCAGCCCCAGCATTTT
TRBJ1-2	TRBV5-1	few	TRBD1	CASSLAARDRDRANYGYTF	TGCGCCAGCAGCTTGGCGGCCCGGGACAGGGACAGAGCTAACTATGGCTACACCTTC
TRBJ1-1	TRBV13	few	-	CASSSRRHTEAFF	TGTGCCAGCAGCTCTAGGAGGCACACTGAAGCTTTCTTT
TRBJ2-7	TRBV7-2	few	-	CASSLGFRLEQYF	TGTGCCAGCAGCTTAGGGTTCAGACTCGAGCAGTACTTC
TRBJ2-7	TRBV18	few	TRBD1	CASSPSTGTGEQYF	TGTGCCAGCTCACCGTCTACCGGGACAGGGGAGCAGTACTTC
TRBJ2-1	TRBV5-4	few	-	CASSLVQAGEQFF	TGTGCCAGCAGCTTGGTTCAAGCGGGTGAGCAGTTCTTC
TRBJ2-7	TRBV6-6	once	TRBD2	CASNIGLAGGEQYF	TGTGCCAGCAATATAGGACTAGCGGGAGGCGAGCAGTACTTC
TRBJ2-3	TRBV18	-	-	CASSTGYTDTQYF	TGTGCCAGCTCGACCGGGTACACAGATACGCAGTATTTT
TRBJ1-5	TRBV7-9	-	-	CASSLDGPQHF	TGTGCCAGCAGCTTAGACGGGCCCCAGCATTTT
TRBJ2-3	TRBV7-6	few	-	CASSRDWGGTDTQYF	TGTGCCAGCAGCCGCGACTGGGGCGGCACAGATACGCAGTATTTT
TRBJ2-2	TRBV7-6	-	-	CASSFNMNTGELFF	TGTGCCAGCAGCTTCAACATGAACACCGGGGAGCTGTTTTTT
TRBJ2-7	TRBV12-3/TRBV12-4	-	-	CASSLVRSTGSYEQYF	TGTGCCAGCAGTTTAGTCCGGAGTACTGGTTCCTACGAGCAGTACTTC
TRBJ2-1	TRBV7-9	few	TRBD2	CASSWWTGGSYNEQFF	TGTGCCAGCAGCTGGTGGACGGGGGGCTCCTACAATGAGCAGTTCTTC
TRBJ2-7	TRBV5-1	-	TRBD1	CASSFLPGQATYEQYF	TGCGCCAGCAGCTTCTTACCCGGACAGGCAACCTACGAGCAGTACTTC
TRBJ2-7	TRBV29-1	few	TRBD1	CSSRTGPGEQYF	TGCAGTTCGAGGACAGGGCCGGGCGAGCAGTACTTC
TRBJ2-4	TRBV20-1	few	TRBD1	CSALGTGGKGAKNIQYF	TGCAGTGCTCTTGGGACAGGGGGCAAGGGGGCCAAAAACATTCAGTACTTC
TRBJ2-7	TRBV10-3	few	-	CAISEEGVSYEQYF	TGTGCCATCAGCGAGGAGGGAGTCTCCTACGAGCAGTACTTC
TRBJ1-2	TRBV13	few	-	CASSLRGELYGYTF	TGTGCCAGCAGCTTACGAGGCGAACTCTATGGCTACACCTTC
TRBJ2-3	TRBV7-2	few	-	CASSLTATNADTQYF	TGTGCCAGCAGCTTAACGGCTACCAACGCAGATACGCAGTATTTT
TRBJ1-1	TRBV7-2	few	-	CASSYLPTGNTEAFF	TGTGCCAGCAGCTACCTTCCTACAGGGAACACTGAAGCTTTCTTT
TRBJ2-7	TRBV5-8	-	-	CASSLGVGVNEQYF	TGTGCCAGCAGCTTGGGGGTCGGGGTCAACGAGCAGTACTTC
TRBJ1-2	TRBV6-5	-	-	CASSYFSRETPYGYTF	TGTGCCAGCAGTTACTTTTCCAGGGAGACACCCTATGGCTACACCTTC
TRBJ1-1	TRBV7-9	-	TRBD1	CASSLALTGDRTEAFF	TGTGCCAGCAGCTTAGCTCTGACAGGGGATCGCACTGAAGCTTTCTTT
TRBJ2-1	TRBV24-1	many	-	CATSDPSNEQFF	TGTGCCACCAGTGACCCCAGCAATGAGCAGTTCTTC
TRBJ2-2	TRBV2	-	TRBD2	CASTRDGGAFTGELFF	TGTGCCAGCACCCGAGACGGGGGGGCGTTCACCGGGGAGCTGTTTTTT
TRBJ2-3	TRBV5-1	few	-	CASRVGPTSTDTQYF	TGCGCCAGCAGGGTAGGGCCAACGAGCACAGATACGCAGTATTTT
TRBJ1-6	TRBV6-2/TRBV6-3	-	-	CASSRRPGGNSPLHF	TGTGCCAGCAGCCGCCGTCCCGGCGGTAATTCACCCCTCCACTTT
TRBJ1-1	TRBV29-1	-	-	CSGSGASLIAQAFF	TGCAGTGGGAGTGGGGCGTCGTTGATAGCCCAAGCTTTCTTT
TRBJ2-2	TRBV5-4	-	-	CASSWPGLRGGELFF	TGTGCCAGCAGCTGGCCTGGACTGCGGGGCGGGGAGCTGTTTTTT
TRBJ2-7	TRBV7-7	-	TRBD2	CASSPGLAHTYEQYF	TGTGCTAGCAGCCCCGGACTAGCGCACACCTACGAGCAGTACTTC
TRBJ1-2	TRBV9	few	TRBD1	CASSVARDRATPGYTF	TGTGCCAGCAGCGTAGCTCGAGACAGGGCCACCCCCGGCTACACCTTC
TRBJ1-2	TRBV4-3	-	-	CASGEFGTNYGYTF	TGCGCCAGCGGCGAGTTCGGTACTAACTATGGCTACACCTTC
TRBJ1-1	TRBV9	once	-	CASGKGNRDEAFF	TGTGCCAGCGGTAAGGGGAACCGGGATGAAGCTTTCTTT
TRBJ1-2	TRBV30	-	TRBD1	CACFVRDSYGYTF	TGTGCCTGCTTTGTCCGGGACAGCTATGGCTACACCTTC
TRBJ2-3	TRBV4-1	-	TRBD1	CASSQDMGTGGTDTQYF	TGCGCCAGCAGCCAAGATATGGGGACAGGAGGCACAGATACGCAGTATTTT
TRBJ2-3	TRBV5-5	few	-	CASSLDSARPDTQYF	TGTGCCAGCAGCTTGGACAGCGCCAGACCAGATACGCAGTATTTT
TRBJ2-1	TRBV11-1	-	-	CASSFGTPWGRIYNEQFF	TGTGCCAGCAGCTTCGGGACCCCCTGGGGGAGGATCTACAATGAGCAGTTCTTC
TRBJ2-7	TRBV10-3	few	TRBD2	CAAAGTSVSYEQYF	TGTGCCGCCGCCGGGACTAGCGTCTCCTACGAGCAGTACTTC
TRBJ2-2	TRBV29-1	-	-	CSVDKRNTGELFF	TGCAGCGTGGACAAGCGGAACACCGGGGAGCTGTTTTTT
TRBJ2-5	TRBV5-1	-	-	CASSPGLRMETQYF	TGCGCCAGCAGTCCGGGACTTCGGATGGAGACCCAGTACTTC
TRBJ1-1	TRBV6-1	-	-	CASLRGNTEAFF	TGTGCCAGCCTACGGGGGAACACTGAAGCTTTCTTT
TRBJ2-1	TRBV6-6	few	-	CASSTNNEQFF	TGTGCCAGCAGTACAAACAATGAGCAGTTCTTC
TRBJ2-5	TRBV5-6	few	TRBD1	CASSLGRGYETQYF	TGTGCCAGCAGCTTGGGCAGGGGGTATGAGACCCAGTACTTC
TRBJ2-3	TRBV5-1	-	TRBD1	CASSPGQTTYTDTQYF	TGCGCCAGCAGCCCGGGACAGACAACCTACACAGATACGCAGTATTTT